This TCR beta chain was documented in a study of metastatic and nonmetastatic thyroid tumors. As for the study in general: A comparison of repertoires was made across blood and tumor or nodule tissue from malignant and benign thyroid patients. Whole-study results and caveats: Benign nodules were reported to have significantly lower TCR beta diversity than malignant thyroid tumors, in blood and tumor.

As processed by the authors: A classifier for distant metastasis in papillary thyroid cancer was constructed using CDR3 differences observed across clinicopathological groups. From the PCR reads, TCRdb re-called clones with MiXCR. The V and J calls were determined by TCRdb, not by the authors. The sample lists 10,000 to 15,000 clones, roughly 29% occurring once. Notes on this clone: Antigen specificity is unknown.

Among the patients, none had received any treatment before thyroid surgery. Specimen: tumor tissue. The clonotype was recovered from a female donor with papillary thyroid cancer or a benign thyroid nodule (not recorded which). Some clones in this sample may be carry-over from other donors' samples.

CDR3 sequence (DNA): TGTGCCAGCAGTGAAAAGTTGGGTTACACCGGGGAGCTGTTTTTT. Protein: CASSEKLGYTGELFF. The chain uses TRBV6-1 and TRBJ2-2; the D is unclear. Trimming took 2 bases from V and 3 from J, leaving 10 bases between them. This CDR3 spans 15 amino acids. Per the germline V gene, CDR1 is MNHNS and CDR2 is SASEGT.